The clone carrying this T cell receptor beta chain has a count of ten or more. The source of the sample is a study of CD8+CD57+ T cells in acquired aplastic anemia. This CDR3 region has 15 residues. V lost 4 bases to trimming and J lost 8 bases; unmatched junction nucleotides: 11. Germline V lookup: CDR1 SGHTS, CDR2 YDEGEE. Genomic DNA acted as the template from which TCR beta VDJ combination and CDR3 sequence profiling were carried out. In TCRdb, the reads were re-called with MiXCR into one record per CDR3 protein. The sample lists some 180,000 distinct CDR3 sequences; 50% to 65% were seen once. Selection for sequencing was limited to patients who had shown CD8+CD57+ cell expansion by flow cytometry.

The source is a human donor with aplastic anemia. Sequencing used sorted CD4+, CD8+, or CD8+CD57+ T cells (not recorded which) from PBMCs. The rearrangement uses TRBV5-8 and TRBJ1-3; 8 bases are a match to TRBD1. CDR3 amino acids: CASSGGTGIGDTIYF. CDR3 nucleotide sequence: TGTGCCAGCAGCGGAGGGACAGGAATTGGGGACACCATATATTTT. Looking up the rest from reference TRBV5-8 and TRBJ1-3 gives the full variable domain: EAGVTQSPTHLIKTRGQQATLRCSPISGHTSVYWYQQALGLGLQFLLWYDEGEERNRGNFPPRFSGRQFPNYSSELNVNALELEDSALYLCASSGGTGIGDTIYFGEGSWLTVV.